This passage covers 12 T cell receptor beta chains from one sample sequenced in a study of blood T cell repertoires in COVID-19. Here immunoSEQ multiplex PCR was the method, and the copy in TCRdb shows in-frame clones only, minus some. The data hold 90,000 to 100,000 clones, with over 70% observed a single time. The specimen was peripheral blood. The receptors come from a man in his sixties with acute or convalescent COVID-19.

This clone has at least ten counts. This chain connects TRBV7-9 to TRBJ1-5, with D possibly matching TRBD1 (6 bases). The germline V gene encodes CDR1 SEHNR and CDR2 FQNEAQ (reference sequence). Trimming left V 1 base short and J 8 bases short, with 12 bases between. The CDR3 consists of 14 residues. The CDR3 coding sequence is TGTGCCAGCAGCTTAGGTGGGGGCACAGAGCCCCAGCATTTT. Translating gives CASSLGGGTEPQHF.

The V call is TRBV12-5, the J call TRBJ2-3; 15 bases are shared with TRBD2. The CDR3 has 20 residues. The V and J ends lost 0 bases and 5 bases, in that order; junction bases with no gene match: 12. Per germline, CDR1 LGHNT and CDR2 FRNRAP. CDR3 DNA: TGTGCTAGTGGTTTGGTCCGGACTAGCGGGGGGGCCGCGTCTCGAGATACGCAGTATTTT. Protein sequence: CASGLVRTSGGAASRDTQYF.

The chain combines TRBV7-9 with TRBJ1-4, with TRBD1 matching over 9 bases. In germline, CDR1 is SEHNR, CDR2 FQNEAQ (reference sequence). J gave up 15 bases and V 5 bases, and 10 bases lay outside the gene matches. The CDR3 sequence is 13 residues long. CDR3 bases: TGTGCCAGCAGCCCATCTGGACAGGGGTCAGTGTTTTTT. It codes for CASSPSGQGSVFF.

DNA of the CDR3: TGTGCCAGCAGCTTACGGGAGACTAGCGGCACCGGGGAGCTGTTTTTT. It encodes CASSLRETSGTGELFF. The V gene is TRBV7-8, the J gene TRBJ2-2; 9 positions match TRBD2. V was pared by 2 bases and J by 4 bases, with 5 bases of the junction left unmatched. The CDR3 totals 16 residues. The germline V gene has CDR1 SGHVS and CDR2 FQNEAQ.

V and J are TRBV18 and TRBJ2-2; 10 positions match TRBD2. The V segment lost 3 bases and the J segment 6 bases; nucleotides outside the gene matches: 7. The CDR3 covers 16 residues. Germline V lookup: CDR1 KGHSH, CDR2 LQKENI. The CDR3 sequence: CASSPGLAITPGELFF. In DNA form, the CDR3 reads TGTGCCAGCTCACCGGGACTAGCGATAACCCCCGGGGAGCTGTTTTTT. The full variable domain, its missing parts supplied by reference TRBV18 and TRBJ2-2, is NAGVMQNPRHLVRRRGQEARLRCSPMKGHSHVYWYRQLPEEGLKFMVYLQKENIIDESGMPKERFSAEFPKEGPSILRIQQVVRGDSAAYFCASSPGLAITPGELFFGEGSRLTVL.

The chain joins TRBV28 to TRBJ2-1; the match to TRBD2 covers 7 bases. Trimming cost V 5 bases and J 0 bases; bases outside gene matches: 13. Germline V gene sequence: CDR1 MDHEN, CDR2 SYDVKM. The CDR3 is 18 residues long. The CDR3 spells CASSPLQGAGPSYNEQFF. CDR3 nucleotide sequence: TGTGCCAGCAGTCCCCTTCAGGGAGCGGGACCCTCCTACAATGAGCAGTTCTTC.

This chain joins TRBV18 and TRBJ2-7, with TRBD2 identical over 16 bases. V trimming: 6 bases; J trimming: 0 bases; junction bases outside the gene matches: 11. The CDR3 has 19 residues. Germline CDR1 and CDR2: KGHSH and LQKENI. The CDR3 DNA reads TGTGCCAGCTCGGGACAGGGGACTAGCGGGAGGGCGAGCTCCTACGAGCAGTACTTC. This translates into CASSGQGTSGRASSYEQYF.

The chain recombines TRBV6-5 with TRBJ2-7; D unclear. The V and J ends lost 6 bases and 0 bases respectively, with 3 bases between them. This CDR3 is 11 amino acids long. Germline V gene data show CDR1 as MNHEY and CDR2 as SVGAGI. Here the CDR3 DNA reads TGTGCCAGCAGACACTCCTACGAGCAGTACTTC. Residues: CASRHSYEQYF.

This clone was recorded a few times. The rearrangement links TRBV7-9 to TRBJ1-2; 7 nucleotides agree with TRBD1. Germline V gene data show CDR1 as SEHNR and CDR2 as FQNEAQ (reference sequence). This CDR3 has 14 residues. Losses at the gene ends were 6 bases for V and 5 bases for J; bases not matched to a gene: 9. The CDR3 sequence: CASRPTGSLYGYTF. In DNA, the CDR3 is TGTGCCAGCAGACCGACAGGGTCTCTTTATGGCTACACCTTC.

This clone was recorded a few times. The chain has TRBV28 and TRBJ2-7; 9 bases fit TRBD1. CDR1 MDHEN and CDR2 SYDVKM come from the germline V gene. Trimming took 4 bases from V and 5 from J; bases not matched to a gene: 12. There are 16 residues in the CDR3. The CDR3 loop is CASSSPLRTGANEQYF. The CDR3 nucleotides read TGTGCCAGCAGTTCCCCCCTCAGGACAGGGGCCAACGAGCAGTACTTC.

The CDR3 here is CASSEAGRGLGEQYF. CDR3 in DNA: TGTGCCAGCAGTGAAGCGGGCAGGGGGCTCGGCGAGCAGTACTTC. This sequence joins TRBV2 and TRBJ2-7, with 8 bases fitting TRBD1. This CDR3 region has 15 residues. The V gene end was trimmed by 0 bases and the J gene end by 6 bases; junction bases not matched to a gene: 7. The germline CDR1 and CDR2 sequences are SNHLY and FYNNEI.

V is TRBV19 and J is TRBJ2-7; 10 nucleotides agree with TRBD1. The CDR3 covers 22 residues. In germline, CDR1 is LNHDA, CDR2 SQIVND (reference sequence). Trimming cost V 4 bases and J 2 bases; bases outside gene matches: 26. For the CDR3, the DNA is TGTGCCAGTAGTAAACGATCTCCGGGACAGGGGTGGAGACCAATAAGCCCCTACGAGCAGTACTTC. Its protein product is CASSKRSPGQGWRPISPYEQYF.